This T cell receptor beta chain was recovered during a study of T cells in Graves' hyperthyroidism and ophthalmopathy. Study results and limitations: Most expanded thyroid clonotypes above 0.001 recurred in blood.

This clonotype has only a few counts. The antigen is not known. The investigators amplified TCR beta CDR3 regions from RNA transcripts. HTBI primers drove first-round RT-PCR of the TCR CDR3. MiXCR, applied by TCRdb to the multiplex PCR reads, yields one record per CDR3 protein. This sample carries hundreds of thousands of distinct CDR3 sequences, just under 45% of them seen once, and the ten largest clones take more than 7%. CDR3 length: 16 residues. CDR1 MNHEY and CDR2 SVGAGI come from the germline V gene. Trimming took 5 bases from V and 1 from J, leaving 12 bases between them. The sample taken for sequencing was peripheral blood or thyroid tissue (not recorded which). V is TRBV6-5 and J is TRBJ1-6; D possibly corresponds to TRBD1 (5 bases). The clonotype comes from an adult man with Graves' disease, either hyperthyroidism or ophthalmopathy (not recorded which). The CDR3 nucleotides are TGTGCCAGCAGTGAAGGATACAGGTCCTATAATTCACCCCTCCACTTT. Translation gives CASSEGYRSYNSPLHF.